These T cell receptor beta chains were read from a single sample in a study of T cells expressing NK-cell markers. TCRdb reprocessed the 5' RACE reads, keeping one entry per CDR3 protein, no DNA. This sample's table has about 160,000 distinct CDR3 sequences. Specimen: blood T cells: a sorted CD56 or NKG2C T cell subset, CD4+ or CD8+ T cells, or bulk PBMC T cells (not recorded which). The receptors here all came from a man aged 18-69 years in good health. The CDR3 runs from the conserved cysteine through the conserved F or W. Some rows mark clone size as missing; the rest say once, few, many or name a class of expanded clone.

clone_size: NA; j_call: TRBJ1-1; v_call: TRBV7-9; cdr3_aa: CASSFQRDTEAFF
clone_size: NA; j_call: TRBJ1-4; v_call: TRBV13; cdr3_aa: CASSTGQVREKLFF
clone_size: NA; j_call: TRBJ1-4; v_call: TRBV5-6; cdr3_aa: CASSLGVATNEKLFF
clone_size: NA; j_call: TRBJ2-7; v_call: TRBV4-2; cdr3_aa: CASSQDRDPYEQYF
clone_size: NA; j_call: TRBJ2-2; v_call: TRBV12-5; cdr3_aa: CASGLARTQGRTTGELFF
clone_size: NA; j_call: TRBJ2-2; v_call: TRBV5-5; cdr3_aa: CASSLAGATTGELFF
clone_size: NA; j_call: TRBJ2-1; v_call: TRBV7-6; cdr3_aa: CASSPDRGSYSYNEQFF
clone_size: NA; j_call: TRBJ2-7; v_call: TRBV7-6; cdr3_aa: CASSLDLAHRGYEQYF
clone_size: NA; j_call: TRBJ1-3; v_call: TRBV9; cdr3_aa: CASSTQGVGNTIYF
clone_size: NA; j_call: TRBJ2-1; v_call: TRBV15; cdr3_aa: CATSRRTGLDEQFF
clone_size: NA; j_call: TRBJ2-7; v_call: TRBV5-6; cdr3_aa: CASSLATSGVFYEQYF
clone_size: NA; j_call: TRBJ2-7; v_call: TRBV5-1; cdr3_aa: CASRFRSGTGFYEQYF
clone_size: NA; j_call: TRBJ2-2; v_call: TRBV2; cdr3_aa: CASVGGNTGELFF
clone_size: NA; j_call: TRBJ2-7; v_call: TRBV6-5; cdr3_aa: CASSYDRDRYYEQYF
clone_size: NA; j_call: TRBJ1-1; v_call: TRBV12-3/TRBV12-4; cdr3_aa: CASSLTPAGNTEAFF
clone_size: NA; j_call: TRBJ1-2; v_call: TRBV3-1; cdr3_aa: CASSPLAPGLSYGYTF
clone_size: NA; j_call: TRBJ2-7; v_call: TRBV7-7; cdr3_aa: CASSSTLLSEQYF
clone_size: NA; j_call: TRBJ1-1; v_call: TRBV3-1; cdr3_aa: CASSYLLGTMNTEAFF
clone_size: NA; j_call: TRBJ2-3; v_call: TRBV9; cdr3_aa: CASNLAGATDTQYF
clone_size: NA; j_call: TRBJ2-7; v_call: TRBV5-1; cdr3_aa: CASSSPLAGLREQYF
clone_size: NA; j_call: TRBJ1-4; v_call: TRBV27; cdr3_aa: CASRMTGWDEKLFF
clone_size: NA; j_call: TRBJ2-1; v_call: TRBV9; cdr3_aa: CASSTHPGGDEQFF
clone_size: NA; j_call: TRBJ2-7; v_call: TRBV6-4; cdr3_aa: CASSDRKPYEQYF
clone_size: NA; j_call: TRBJ1-2; v_call: TRBV12-3/TRBV12-4; cdr3_aa: CASSAHGTPANYGYTF
clone_size: NA; j_call: TRBJ1-5; v_call: TRBV28; cdr3_aa: CASKLYSNQPQHF
clone_size: NA; j_call: TRBJ2-7; v_call: TRBV19; cdr3_aa: CASRFLGNHEQYF
clone_size: medium-sized; j_call: TRBJ2-3; v_call: TRBV25-1; cdr3_aa: CASSKGSTDTQYF